This passage covers 23 T cell receptor beta chains from one sample sequenced in a study of STAT5B mutations in CD4+ large granular lymphocyte leukemia. Repertoires were generated with immunoSEQ multiplex PCR, while TCRdb's copy carries only in-frame clones and drops some. The data contain tens of thousands of clones, 65% to 85% of them singletons. The sequencing sample was made of CD4+ T cells from blood buffy coats. These receptors were collected from a human donor in good health.

This clone was found a few times. V gene TRBV7-2 combines with J gene TRBJ1-1; possible D gene TRBD1, 5 bases. Germline V CDR1 and CDR2: SGHTA, FQGNSA. The CDR3 consists of 14 residues. Trimming removed 5 bases from V and 1 base from J, with 11 bases in between. The CDR3 reads CASSEMDKNTEAFF. The CDR3 nucleotides read TGTGCCAGCAGCGAGATGGACAAGAACACTGAAGCTTTCTTT.

This chain uses TRBV6-6 with TRBJ2-7; TRBD1 matches 9 bases. The CDR3 covers 13 residues. Germline V CDR1 and CDR2: MNHNY, SVGAGI (reference sequence). With 6 bases clipped from V and 4 bases from J, the junction kept 4 bases outside the gene matches. The CDR3 loop reads CASRRTGAYEQYF. In DNA, the CDR3 is TGTGCCAGCAGACGGACAGGGGCGTACGAGCAGTACTTC.

In its sample, this clone was seen once. The gene calls are TRBV18 and TRBJ2-1; D might be TRBD2 (5 bases). The CDR3 consists of 15 residues. The germline gives CDR1 KGHSH, CDR2 LQKENI. V shed 0 bases and J shed 6 bases, with 12 bases lying between them. CDR3 in amino acids: CASSPPGVLGNEQFF. The CDR3 DNA is TGTGCCAGCTCACCACCGGGCGTACTAGGCAATGAGCAGTTCTTC.

The V call is TRBV10-3, the J call TRBJ1-6; D perhaps matches TRBD1 (5 bases). Per the germline V gene, CDR1 is ENHRY and CDR2 is SYGVKD. The CDR3 length is 14 residues. Trimming stripped 10 bases from V and 5 bases from J, with 15 bases between. CDR3 in amino acids: CATRDDGNNSPLHF. CDR3 bases: TGTGCCACCAGGGACGACGGTAATAATTCACCCCTCCACTTT.

This clone has more than one count but fewer than ten. V gene TRBV18 combines with J gene TRBJ1-5; 9 bases are a match to TRBD1. The length of the CDR3 is 17 residues. Germline V gives CDR1 KGHSH, CDR2 LQKENI. V shed 2 bases, J shed 4 bases, and the junction held 9 bases outside the gene matches. The chain's CDR3 is CASSPGGGQGPNQPQHF. CDR3 sequence (DNA): TGTGCCAGCTCACCAGGAGGAGGACAGGGGCCAAATCAGCCCCAGCATTTT.

This clone was counted once. The chain joins TRBV5-1 to TRBJ2-5, with 7 positions matching TRBD1. The DNA end lines up better with TRBJ2-7; the J call may be wrong. Germline V lookup: CDR1 SGHRS, CDR2 YFSETQ. The CDR3 contains 15 residues. CDR3 protein: CASSAMTGKSYEQYF. For the CDR3, the DNA is TGCGCCAGCAGCGCAATGACAGGGAAATCCTACGAGCAGTACTTC.

This chain connects TRBV5-1 to TRBJ2-1; a possible D gene is TRBD2 (6 bases). The germline CDR1 and CDR2 sequences are SGHRS and YFSETQ. The CDR3 runs 16 residues. V lost 4 bases and J 3 bases, leaving 17 bases between the germline ends. The CDR3 sequence: CASSPSGSGVYNEQFF. CDR3 nucleotides: TGCGCCAGCAGCCCCTCGGGTAGCGGAGTCTACAATGAGCAGTTCTTC. Full variable domain (rest looked up from reference TRBV5-1 and TRBJ2-1): KAGVTQTPRYLIKTRGQQVTLSCSPISGHRSVSWYQQTPGQGLQFLFEYFSETQRNKGNFPGRFSGRQFSNSRSEMNVSTLELGDSALYLCASSPSGSGVYNEQFFGPGTRLTVL.

The rearrangement joins TRBV14 to TRBJ2-7; 9 bases are shared with TRBD1. Germline V gives CDR1 SGHDN, CDR2 FVKESK. The CDR3 length is 14 residues. Trimming at V came to 2 bases and at J to 7 bases, leaving 6 bases not matched to a gene. CDR3: CASSQIDRGGEQYF. The CDR3 DNA follows: TGTGCCAGCAGCCAAATCGACAGGGGGGGAGAGCAGTACTTC.

V and J are TRBV5-4 and TRBJ2-3; TRBD2 aligns across 7 bases. The CDR3 runs to 16 residues. From germline, CDR1 is SGHNT and CDR2 YYREEE (reference sequence). With 6 bases clipped from V and 3 bases from J, the junction kept 13 bases outside the gene matches. CDR3 nucleotides: TGTGCCAGCAACCTCCACGGGAGGTTACCGACAGATACGCAGTATTTT. This sequence encodes CASNLHGRLPTDTQYF.

V gene TRBV4-2 combines with J gene TRBJ2-3; 8 positions match TRBD2. The CDR3 spans 16 residues. Germline V gene sequence: CDR1 LGHNA, CDR2 YNFKEQ. After removal of 1 base from V and 4 bases from J, the junction contained 7 bases not matched to a gene. CDR3: CASSQGGTRFSDTQYF. The DNA for the CDR3 is TGTGCCAGCAGCCAAGGCGGGACTAGATTTTCAGATACGCAGTATTTT.

This clone has more than one count but fewer than ten. The V and J genes are TRBV13 and TRBJ2-7; weak D call: TRBD1 (8 bases). This CDR3 has 15 amino acids. Germline V gene lookup returns CDR1 PRHDT and CDR2 FYEKMQ (reference sequence). Trimming pared 6 bases from V and 0 bases from J, leaving 15 bases between. The CDR3 bases are TGTGCCAGCAGGATACAGGGGGGGGGCTCCTACGAGCAGTACTTC. Translation: CASRIQGGGSYEQYF.

The chain couples TRBV7-2 to TRBJ1-5; the match to TRBD1 covers 11 bases. The ends lost 0 bases at V and 0 bases at J; junction bases unmatched: 13. The CDR3 is made up of 21 amino acids. Germline V lookup: CDR1 SGHTA, CDR2 FQGNSA. DNA of the CDR3: TGTGCCAGCAGCTTAGCGAAAACTGAGGGGGACAGGGGGTTTAGCAATCAGCCCCAGCATTTT. It translates to CASSLAKTEGDRGFSNQPQHF.

This sequence joins TRBV9 and TRBJ2-5; D unresolved. Per germline, CDR1 SGDLS and CDR2 YYNGEE. The length of the CDR3 is 15 residues. V was cut by 0 bases and J by 0 bases, with 9 bases left in between. The chain's CDR3 is CASSVGGANQETQYF. In DNA form, the CDR3 reads TGTGCCAGCAGCGTAGGAGGAGCGAACCAAGAGACCCAGTACTTC.

V gene TRBV15 combines with J gene TRBJ1-4; D is unresolved. There are 12 residues in the CDR3. Germline V gene lookup returns CDR1 LNHNV and CDR2 YYDKDF (reference sequence). Trimming took 5 bases from V and 6 from J, leaving 7 bases between them. Here the CDR3 DNA reads TGTGCCACCAGCTTCGAGGATGAAAAACTGTTTTTT. It yields the protein CATSFEDEKLFF.

CDR3 sequence reads: CASSFGSTDTQYF. The CDR3 DNA sequence: TGCGCCAGCAGCTTCGGTAGCACAGATACGCAGTATTTT. The chain employs TRBV5-1 and TRBJ2-3; D ambiguous. This CDR3 spans 13 amino acids. CDR1 SGHRS and CDR2 YFSETQ come from the germline V gene. V shed 2 bases and J shed 0 bases, with 4 bases lying between them.

The V and J genes are TRBV28 and TRBJ1-4; weak D call: TRBD1 (5 bases). This CDR3 region has 15 residues. Germline CDR1 MDHEN, CDR2 SYDVKM. Trimming removed 3 bases at V and 0 bases at J, with 8 bases between. The CDR3 spells CASSLGGATNEKLFF. CDR3 coding DNA: TGTGCCAGCAGTTTGGGGGGGGCAACTAATGAAAAACTGTTTTTT.

This clone was seen only a few times. V is TRBV7-9 and J is TRBJ1-1; TRBD1 agrees at 7 bases. Germline V gene sequence: CDR1 SEHNR, CDR2 FQNEAQ (reference sequence). J gave up 2 bases and V 5 bases, and 5 bases lay outside the gene matches. This CDR3 spans 14 amino acids. CDR3 DNA sequence: TGTGCCAGCAGCCGCACAGGGGTTAACACTGAAGCTTTCTTT. Amino acids: CASSRTGVNTEAFF.

CDR3 in amino acids: CASSTLYEQYF. DNA of the CDR3: TGTGCCAGCAGTACCCTCTACGAGCAGTACTTC. The chain couples TRBV28 to TRBJ2-7; D unclear. V gave up 5 bases and J gave up 3 bases, with 5 bases separating them. The CDR3 length is 11 residues. The V gene's germline CDR1 is MDHEN and CDR2 SYDVKM.

The genes are TRBV6-1 and TRBJ2-7; D may be TRBD1 or TRBD2 (5 bases each). The germline gives CDR1 MNHNS, CDR2 SASEGT. CDR3 size: 16 residues. The V gene lost 0 bases and the J gene lost 5 bases, with 17 bases spanning the gap. Here the CDR3 reads CASSEARGRLTDEQYF. The CDR3 DNA sequence: TGTGCCAGCAGTGAAGCGAGGGGACGGCTTACCGACGAGCAGTACTTC.

This clone is a singleton in its sample. The genes are TRBV7-2 and TRBJ2-4; TRBD1 matches 9 bases. The CDR3 extends over 16 amino acids. Trimming removed 6 bases from V and 7 bases from J; junction bases left unmatched: 13. Germline V CDR1 and CDR2: SGHTA, FQGNSA. Written as DNA, the CDR3 is TGTGCCAGCAGTCCACCCGGGACAGGGCTTCAGAACATTCAGTACTTC. Residues: CASSPPGTGLQNIQYF.

This chain joins TRBV6-5 and TRBJ2-1; maybe TRBD1 (6 bases). In germline, CDR1 is MNHEY, CDR2 SVGAGI. The germline V and J ends were trimmed by 5 bases and 9 bases, with 17 bases remaining between them. This CDR3 is built from 14 residues. The CDR3 sequence: CASSKTNRVGEQFF. The CDR3 DNA reads TGTGCCAGCAGTAAAACGAACAGGGTGGGTGAGCAGTTCTTC.

The chain joins TRBV2 to TRBJ2-3; TRBD2 aligns across 8 bases. The CDR3 is 16 residues long. V lost 1 base and J lost 2; bases outside the gene matches: 5. Looked up from germline, CDR1 is SNHLY and CDR2 is FYNNEI. DNA of the CDR3: TGTGCCAGCAGTGAAGGTTTAGCGGGGTTCACAGATACGCAGTATTTT. Encoded protein: CASSEGLAGFTDTQYF.

The CDR3 loop reads CASSLRGQGAEAFF. CDR3 sequence (DNA): TGCGCCAGCAGCTTACGGGGACAGGGCGCTGAAGCTTTCTTT. The gene calls are TRBV5-1 and TRBJ1-1, with 9 bases fitting TRBD1. The CDR3 is 14 amino acids. V was clipped by 2 bases and J by 6 bases; unmatched bases: 5. CDR1 SGHRS and CDR2 YFSETQ come from the germline V gene.